A selection of T cell receptor beta chains follows, all from one sample in a study of cytomegalovirus exposure and HLA in healthy donors. Sequencing used immunoSEQ multiplex PCR; TCRdb keeps in-frame clones, though not all of them. Here the sample spans more than 150,000 clones, 82% being singletons. Sequencing used PBMCs. These receptors originate from a man aged 35 to 55 in good health and CMV-seronegative. The CDR3 runs from the conserved cysteine through the conserved F or W. Fields, in order: D gene, CDR3 length, V gene, J gene, CDR3 protein, CDR3 DNA. A D gene is named only where the DNA matches it firmly.

d_call: TRBD1
cdr3_length: 13
v_call: TRBV10-1
j_call: TRBJ2-7
cdr3_aa: CANPGTGTYEQYF
cdr3_nt: TGCGCCAACCCCGGGACAGGTACCTACGAGCAGTACTTC

d_call: .
cdr3_length: 14
v_call: TRBV7-8
j_call: TRBJ2-7
cdr3_aa: CASSLAATGYEQYF
cdr3_nt: TGTGCCAGCAGCTTAGCCGCTACAGGGTACGAGCAGTACTTC

d_call: .
cdr3_length: 15
v_call: TRBV28
j_call: TRBJ1-5
cdr3_aa: CASPGQPNSNQPQHF
cdr3_nt: TGTGCCAGCCCCGGACAGCCAAATAGCAATCAGCCCCAGCATTTT

d_call: .
cdr3_length: 14
v_call: TRBV11-1
j_call: TRBJ1-2
cdr3_aa: CASSPRGWGHGYTF
cdr3_nt: TGTGCCAGCAGCCCCCGAGGCTGGGGGCATGGCTACACCTTC

d_call: .
cdr3_length: 13
v_call: TRBV5-5
j_call: TRBJ2-7
cdr3_aa: CASSIEIHYEQYF
cdr3_nt: TGTGCCAGCAGCATAGAGATCCACTACGAGCAGTACTTC

d_call: TRBD2
cdr3_length: 17
v_call: TRBV18
j_call: TRBJ2-3
cdr3_aa: CASSPRGAGEGTDTQYF
cdr3_nt: TGTGCCAGCTCACCCCGGGGAGCGGGAGAGGGTACAGATACGCAGTATTTT

d_call: TRBD1
cdr3_length: 14
v_call: TRBV28
j_call: TRBJ2-7
cdr3_aa: CASSLPGQTYEQYF
cdr3_nt: TGTGCCAGCAGTTTACCGGGACAGACCTACGAGCAGTACTTC

d_call: TRBD2
cdr3_length: 15
v_call: TRBV28
j_call: TRBJ2-3
cdr3_aa: CATAGGWGGTDTQYF
cdr3_nt: TGTGCCACGGCGGGAGGGTGGGGGGGCACAGATACGCAGTATTTT

d_call: TRBD2
cdr3_length: 15
v_call: TRBV7-8
j_call: TRBJ2-7
cdr3_aa: CASSSGGGRGYEQYF
cdr3_nt: TGTGCCAGCAGCTCCGGCGGCGGGAGAGGCTACGAGCAGTACTTC

d_call: TRBD2
cdr3_length: 16
v_call: TRBV18
j_call: TRBJ2-3
cdr3_aa: CASSSGPSGAQDTQYF
cdr3_nt: TGTGCCAGCTCATCAGGCCCGAGCGGGGCTCAAGATACGCAGTATTTT

d_call: .
cdr3_length: 13
v_call: TRBV9
j_call: TRBJ1-5
cdr3_aa: CASSATGDQPQHF
cdr3_nt: TGTGCCAGCAGCGCGACGGGGGATCAGCCCCAGCATTTT